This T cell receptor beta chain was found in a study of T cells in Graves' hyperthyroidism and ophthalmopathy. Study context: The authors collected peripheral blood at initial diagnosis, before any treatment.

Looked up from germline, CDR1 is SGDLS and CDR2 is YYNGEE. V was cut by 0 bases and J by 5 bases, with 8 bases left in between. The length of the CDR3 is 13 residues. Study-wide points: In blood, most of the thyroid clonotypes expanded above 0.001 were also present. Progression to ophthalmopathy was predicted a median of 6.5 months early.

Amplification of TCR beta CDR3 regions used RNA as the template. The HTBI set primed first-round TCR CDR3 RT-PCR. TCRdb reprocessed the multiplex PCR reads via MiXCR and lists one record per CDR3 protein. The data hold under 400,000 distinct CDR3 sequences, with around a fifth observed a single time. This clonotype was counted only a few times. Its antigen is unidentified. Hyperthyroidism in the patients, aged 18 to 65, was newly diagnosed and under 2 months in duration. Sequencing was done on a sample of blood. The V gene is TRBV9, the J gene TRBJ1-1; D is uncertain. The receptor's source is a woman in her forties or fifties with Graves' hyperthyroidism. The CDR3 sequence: CASSVGDSTEAFF. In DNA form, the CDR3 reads TGTGCCAGCAGCGTAGGGGATTCTACTGAAGCTTTCTTT.